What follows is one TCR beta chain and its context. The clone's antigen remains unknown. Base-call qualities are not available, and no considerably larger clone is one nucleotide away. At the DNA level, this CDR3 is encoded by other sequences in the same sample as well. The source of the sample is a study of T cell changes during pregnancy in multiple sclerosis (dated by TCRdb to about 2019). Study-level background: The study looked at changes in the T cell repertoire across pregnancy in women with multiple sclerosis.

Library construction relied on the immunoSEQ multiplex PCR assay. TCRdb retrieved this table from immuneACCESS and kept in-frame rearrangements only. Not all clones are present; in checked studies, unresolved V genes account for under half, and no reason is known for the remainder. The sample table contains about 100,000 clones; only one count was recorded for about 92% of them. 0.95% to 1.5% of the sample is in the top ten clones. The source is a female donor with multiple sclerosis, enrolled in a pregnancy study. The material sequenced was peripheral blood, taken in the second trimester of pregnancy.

For the CDR3, the sequence is CASSLGGQGTDTQYF. The DNA sequence is TGTGCCAGCAGCTTGGGGGGACAGGGCACAGATACGCAGTATTTT. The chain employs TRBV11-3 and TRBJ2-3; 8 central nucleotides agree with TRBD1. The CDR3 has 15 amino acids, counting the end cysteine and phenylalanine. Kept here is only the CDR3 DNA, which spans 45 bases and is read in frame from base 1. From V the trimming removes 3 bases and from J it removes 1 base, while the gene matches leave 3 bases of the junction unaccounted for. For CDR1 and CDR2, the germline V gene lists SGHNT and YENEEA.